The present T cell receptor (beta chain) was sequenced within a study of cytomegalovirus exposure and HLA in healthy donors. Primers for the PCR totalled 60 Vbeta and 13 Jbeta. Method: immunoSEQ multiplex PCR; TCRdb's copy keeps in-frame clones and lacks some. The data contain fewer than 130,000 clones, roughly 84% of them seen just once; the ten biggest clones take up 5% to 8%. Trimming left V 2 bases short and J 5 bases short, with 13 bases between. This CDR3 is built from 14 residues. The germline gives CDR1 ENHRY, CDR2 SYGVKD. This clonotype was obtained from a man aged 30 to 39 in good health and CMV-seropositive. What was sequenced was PBMCs. The chain carries TRBV10-3 and TRBJ2-7; D ambiguous. CDR3 DNA sequence: TGTGCCATCAGTGAGGGCCTCTCTCCTGACGAGCAGTACTTC. This translates into CAISEGLSPDEQYF.